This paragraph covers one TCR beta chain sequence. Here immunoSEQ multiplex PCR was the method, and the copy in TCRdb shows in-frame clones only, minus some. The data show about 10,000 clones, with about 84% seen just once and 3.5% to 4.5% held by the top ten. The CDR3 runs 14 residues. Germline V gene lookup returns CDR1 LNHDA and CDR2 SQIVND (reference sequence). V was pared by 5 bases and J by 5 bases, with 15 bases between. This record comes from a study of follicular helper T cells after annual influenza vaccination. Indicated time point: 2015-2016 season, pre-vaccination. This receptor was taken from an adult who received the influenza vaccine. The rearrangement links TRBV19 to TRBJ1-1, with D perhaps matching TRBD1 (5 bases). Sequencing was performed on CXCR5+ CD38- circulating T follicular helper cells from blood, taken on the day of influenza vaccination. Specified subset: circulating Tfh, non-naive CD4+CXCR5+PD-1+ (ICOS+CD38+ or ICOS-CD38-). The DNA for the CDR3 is TGTGCCAGTAGTTCGGCAGGGCTTGGGACTGAAGCTTTCTTT. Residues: CASSSAGLGTEAFF.